This entry concerns a single T cell receptor beta chain. The data derive from a study of OX40 agonist ivuxolimab in advanced cancers. V was clipped by 6 bases and J by 3 bases, with 27 bases between them. The germline CDR1 and CDR2 sequences are SGHVS and FNYEAQ. This CDR3 region has 19 residues. TCRdb keeps only in-frame clones here, not all; method: immunoSEQ multiplex PCR. The repertoire has about 79,000 clones, approximately 90% of them found once; the top ten carry approximately 11%. V and J are TRBV7-6 and TRBJ2-1, with a weak D call TRBD1 (7 bases). The sequence came from an adult with an advanced solid tumor such as melanoma, head and neck, liver or kidney cancer. The sample in question was CD4+ or CD8+ T cells sorted from blood, obtained in a trial of the OX40 agonist ivuxolimab. As DNA, the CDR3 is TGTGCCAGCAGGCTAACGTCAGGGGGGAGATTAGACTTCTACAATGAGCAGTTCTTC. Encoded protein: CASRLTSGGRLDFYNEQFF.